Each of the 8 T cell receptor beta chains below was sequenced from the same sample in a study of neurological immune-mediated disorders. MiXCR was run by TCRdb on the 5' RACE reads, yielding one entry per CDR3 protein. Of about 50,000 distinct CDR3 sequences listed, around 3.3% are singletons. The sequenced material came from PBMCs. Source of these receptors: a man aged 35 to 55 with multiple sclerosis.

This clonotype appeared many times. The V call is TRBV5-1, the J call TRBJ2-7; possibly TRBD1 for D (5 bases). CDR3 length: 13 amino acids. Germline CDR1 SGHRS, CDR2 YFSETQ. V shed 3 bases and J shed 7 bases, with 14 bases lying between them. The CDR3 DNA reads TGCGCCAGCAGCTGGGGCTTAGAGAAGGAGCAGTACTTC. It codes for CASSWGLEKEQYF.

This clonotype was picked up many times. The J gene is TRBJ1-1, the V gene TRBV12-3 or TRBV12-4; TRBD1 aligns across 7 bases. The CDR3 runs 15 residues. Trimming took 1 base from V and 4 from J; bases not matched to a gene: 6. The CDR3 region is CASSLGRTGGTEAFF. The CDR3 nucleotides read TGTGCCAGCAGTTTAGGGAGGACAGGCGGCACTGAAGCTTTCTTT.

This clonotype was seen ten or more times. V and J are TRBV7-8 and TRBJ2-7; 10 bases agree with TRBD1. With V trimmed by 5 bases and J by 4 bases, 2 bases remained unmatched. Germline CDR1 and CDR2: SGHVS and FQNEAQ. CDR3 length: 13 amino acids. CDR3 coding DNA: TGTGCCAGCAGCCCGGGACAGGGGTACGAGCAGTACTTC. Protein: CASSPGQGYEQYF.

This clonotype appeared many times. This could be a read error, since a much larger clone is one nucleotide away. V and J are TRBV3-1 and TRBJ1-2; 7 bases are shared with TRBD1. The CDR3 runs to 14 residues. CDR1 is LGHDT, CDR2 YNNKEL, per germline (reference sequence). The J segment lost 6 bases and the V segment lost 6 bases, leaving 10 bases of the junction unmatched. The CDR3 region is CASSTNKGAHGYTF. The CDR3 bases are TGTGCCAGCAGTACAAACAAGGGGGCTCATGGCTACACCTTC. Looking up the rest from reference TRBV3-1 and TRBJ1-2 gives the full variable domain: DTAVSQTPKYLVTQMGNDKSIKCEQNLGHDTMYWYKQDSKKFLKIMFSYNNKELIINETVPNRFSPKSPDKAHLNLHINSLELGDSAVYFCASSTNKGAHGYTFGSGTRLTVV.

The J gene is TRBJ2-1, the V gene TRBV5-1, with D tentatively TRBD1 or TRBD2 (7 bases each). V lost 0 bases, J lost 5 bases, and 15 bases lay in between. The germline V gene has CDR1 SGHRS and CDR2 YFSETQ. This CDR3 region has 16 residues. The CDR3 nucleotides read TGCGCCAGCAGCTTGGCCGGATCAGGGGGGGACAATGAGCAGTTCTTC. Amino acids: CASSLAGSGGDNEQFF.

This clonotype was observed at least ten times. V usage is TRBV20-1 and J usage is TRBJ2-7; no reliable D call. This CDR3 comprises 14 residues. V dropped 0 bases and J dropped 0 bases, with 9 bases sitting between them. Germline CDR1 and CDR2: DFQATT and SNEGSKA (reference sequence). CDR3 amino acids: CSARDPGASYEQYF. Written as DNA, the CDR3 is TGCAGTGCTAGAGATCCAGGAGCCTCCTACGAGCAGTACTTC.

The sample holds many counts of this clonotype. This chain links TRBV7-2 with TRBJ2-2, with a weak D call TRBD2 (5 bases). V was trimmed by 2 bases and J by 5 bases, leaving 12 bases between them. This CDR3 is 15 amino acids long. From germline, CDR1 is SGHTA and CDR2 FQGNSA. As DNA, the CDR3 is TGTGCCAGCAGCTTAACTGGAGAGCGGACCGGGGAGCTGTTTTTT. Protein: CASSLTGERTGELFF.

This clonotype has ten or more counts. The chain uses TRBV6-1 and TRBJ1-6, with D unresolved. CDR3 length: 15 residues. V dropped 1 base and J dropped 4 bases, with 8 bases sitting between them. Germline CDR1 and CDR2: MNHNS and SASEGT. The CDR3 loop reads CASSEGPGYNSPLHF. In DNA form, the CDR3 reads TGTGCCAGCAGTGAAGGGCCGGGGTATAATTCACCCCTCCACTTT.